A selection of T cell receptor beta chains follows, all from one sample in a study of T cells in Graves' hyperthyroidism and ophthalmopathy. Using its own MiXCR run on the multiplex PCR reads, TCRdb lists one record per CDR3 protein. The table lists approximately 620,000 distinct CDR3 sequences, more than 15% of them singletons. The sample was blood. The receptors shown here come from a middle-aged woman with Graves' ophthalmopathy. The CDR3 runs from the conserved cysteine through the conserved F or W. Each record gives: J gene, V gene, D gene, clone size, CDR3 protein, CDR3 DNA. The D gene is left open where the match is weak. Some rows have no size entry. The others give once, few or many, or a class for an expanded clone.

TRBJ2-7,TRBV28,TRBD2,many,CASSSPSGSNYEQYF,TGTGCCAGCAGCTCTCCAAGCGGGAGTAATTACGAGCAGTACTTC
TRBJ2-3,TRBV20-1,TRBD1,many,CSAQKTGPDTQYF,TGCAGTGCTCAAAAGACAGGGCCAGATACGCAGTATTTT
TRBJ1-2,TRBV12-3/TRBV12-4,.,many,CASSKTVTSSYTF,TGTGCCAGCAGTAAGACAGTGACCTCGAGCTACACCTTC
TRBJ2-5,TRBV2,.,many,CASRSASTQETQYF,TGTGCCAGCAGGTCCGCCTCGACCCAAGAGACCCAGTACTTC
TRBJ1-4,TRBV9,.,few,CASSPGPAPEKLFF,TGTGCCAGCAGCCCTGGTCCAGCCCCGGAAAAACTGTTTTTT
TRBJ2-7,TRBV4-2,TRBD2,.,CASSPGTSLREQYF,TGTGCCAGCAGCCCCGGGACTAGCCTTCGGGAGCAGTACTTC
TRBJ1-2,TRBV5-5,.,few,CASSLGRTVTNYGYTF,TGTGCCAGCAGCTTAGGACGGACGGTCACTAACTATGGCTACACCTTC
TRBJ2-1,TRBV11-2,.,few,CASSLSGSYNGQFF,TGTGCCAGCAGCTTATCCGGCTCCTACAATGGGCAGTTCTTC
TRBJ1-1,TRBV12-3/TRBV12-4,TRBD1,many,CASRSVGTEGRTEAFF,TGTGCCAGCAGATCCGTTGGGACAGAGGGTAGGACTGAAGCTTTCTTT
TRBJ1-2,TRBV5-5,.,.,CASSLELHGYTF,TGTGCCAGCAGCTTGGAACTGCATGGCTACACCTTC
TRBJ2-3,TRBV10-3,.,.,CASGSAGADTQYF,TGTGCCAGTGGCAGTGCGGGCGCAGATACGCAGTATTTT
TRBJ1-5,TRBV7-8,.,few,CASSLFQASGNQPQHF,TGTGCCAGCAGCTTATTTCAGGCTTCGGGCAATCAGCCCCAGCATTTT
TRBJ2-5,TRBV7-2,.,few,CASSGGPIQETQYF,TGTGCCAGCAGCGGGGGACCAATTCAAGAGACCCAGTACTTC
TRBJ2-5,TRBV29-1,TRBD2,many,CSVESGTSSDQETQYF,TGCAGCGTTGAGTCTGGGACTAGCTCCGACCAAGAGACCCAGTACTTC
TRBJ2-7,TRBV20-1,.,many,CSAKTGLDEQYF,TGCAGTGCGAAAACAGGGTTGGACGAGCAGTACTTC
TRBJ2-1,TRBV12-3/TRBV12-4,TRBD2,many,CATAQGFGRGFYNEQFF,TGTGCCACCGCTCAAGGGTTCGGGAGGGGGTTCTACAATGAGCAGTTCTTC
TRBJ1-3,TRBV6-2/TRBV6-3,TRBD1,.,CASRANRGLSSGNTIYF,TGTGCCAGCAGAGCCAACAGGGGCTTGAGCTCTGGAAACACCATATATTTT
TRBJ1-5,TRBV20-1,.,.,CSARDPLGSNQPQHF,TGCAGTGCTAGAGATCCCTTAGGAAGCAATCAGCCCCAGCATTTT
TRBJ2-2,TRBV10-2,TRBD2,.,CASIGLAGYEAGELFF,TGCGCCAGCATTGGACTAGCGGGTTACGAAGCCGGGGAGCTGTTTTTT
TRBJ2-1,TRBV19,.,few,CASSRAGFYNEQFF,TGTGCCAGTAGTAGGGCAGGGTTTTACAATGAGCAGTTCTTC
TRBJ2-1,TRBV6-2/TRBV6-3,.,many,CASNRGAGNEQFF,TGTGCCAGCAATAGGGGGGCCGGGAATGAGCAGTTCTTC
TRBJ2-7,TRBV7-2,.,many,CASSLSTEQYF,TGTGCCAGCAGCTTATCCACCGAGCAGTACTTC
TRBJ1-1,TRBV7-9,.,many,CASSLGPPGRAFF,TGTGCCAGCAGCTTGGGGCCCCCCGGAAGGGCTTTCTTT
TRBJ1-4,TRBV5-1,.,few,CASSSQGLPDEKLFF,TGCGCCAGCAGCTCCCAAGGGCTCCCGGATGAAAAACTGTTTTTT
TRBJ2-2,TRBV19,TRBD2,few,CASSPRTSSSPGELFF,TGTGCCAGTAGCCCGCGGACTAGTAGTTCTCCCGGGGAGCTGTTTTTT
TRBJ2-3,TRBV5-6,TRBD1,many,CASSGGQVSDTQYF,TGTGCCAGCAGCGGCGGACAGGTGTCAGATACGCAGTATTTT
TRBJ1-5,TRBV2,.,many,CASSVGTLTDQPQHF,TGTGCCAGCAGTGTGGGGACGCTTACAGATCAGCCCCAGCATTTT
TRBJ2-3,TRBV19,TRBD1,.,CASGTGNADTQYF,TGTGCCAGCGGGACAGGGAACGCAGATACGCAGTATTTT
TRBJ1-4,TRBV7-9,.,.,CASGKGEVEKLFF,TGTGCCAGCGGAAAGGGGGAAGTTGAAAAACTGTTTTTT
TRBJ2-1,TRBV20-1,.,many,CSPTGGGINEQFF,TGCAGTCCAACGGGTGGGGGGATCAATGAGCAGTTCTTC
TRBJ1-2,TRBV12-3/TRBV12-4,TRBD1,few,CASRSEGQKEGYTF,TGTGCCAGCAGGTCCGAGGGACAGAAGGAAGGCTACACCTTC
TRBJ2-3,TRBV28,TRBD2,many,CASGTSGTTDTQYF,TGTGCCAGCGGAACTAGCGGGACCACAGATACGCAGTATTTT
TRBJ2-7,TRBV20-1,.,.,CSARDRKTEQYF,TGCAGTGCTAGAGATCGCAAAACCGAGCAGTACTTC
TRBJ2-2,TRBV7-9,.,few,CASSNTLHSTGELFF,TGTGCCAGCAGCAATACACTTCACAGCACCGGGGAGCTGTTTTTT
TRBJ2-2,TRBV7-6,.,many,CASSLVGSGELFF,TGTGCCAGCAGCTTAGTTGGATCCGGGGAGCTGTTTTTT
TRBJ1-6,TRBV6-1,.,.,CASSPGVSYNSPLHF,TGTGCCAGCAGTCCAGGGGTCTCCTATAATTCACCCCTCCACTTT
TRBJ2-2,TRBV28,.,few,CASSSPRGTGELFF,TGTGCCAGCAGTTCCCCCCGGGGCACCGGGGAGCTGTTTTTT
TRBJ2-5,TRBV20-1,.,many,CSASEGGMVTQYF,TGCAGTGCTAGTGAGGGCGGGATGGTGACCCAGTACTTC
TRBJ1-4,TRBV10-2,.,few,CASSESAQSNEKLFF,TGCGCCAGCAGTGAGTCGGCGCAGTCAAATGAAAAACTGTTTTTT
TRBJ2-5,TRBV19,.,.,CASKEHPLAMETQYF,TGTGCCAGTAAGGAGCACCCCCTCGCTATGGAGACCCAGTACTTC
TRBJ1-4,TRBV18,TRBD1,many,CASSPQGADEKLFF,TGTGCCAGCTCACCACAGGGGGCGGATGAAAAACTGTTTTTT
TRBJ1-1,TRBV2,.,many,CASNRQGKNTEAFF,TGTGCCAGCAATAGGCAGGGAAAGAACACTGAAGCTTTCTTT
TRBJ1-2,TRBV20-1,TRBD1,.,CSASTGSSHGYTF,TGCAGTGCTTCGACAGGGAGTAGCCATGGCTACACCTTC
TRBJ1-5,TRBV30,.,many,CAWSPTGLQPQHF,TGTGCCTGGAGCCCCACAGGGCTTCAGCCCCAGCATTTT
TRBJ1-2,TRBV3-1,TRBD1,.,CASSRPGTGGIGYTF,TGTGCCAGCAGCCGGCCAGGGACAGGGGGCATTGGCTACACCTTC